This TCR beta chain originates from a study of type 1 regulatory T cells. Turning to the study itself: This in vitro CD4 product, T-allo10, is enriched for Tr1 cells and alloantigen-specific.

Via MiXCR, TCRdb re-called the reads, giving one row per CDR3 protein. The table includes about 42,000 distinct CDR3 sequences, 12% detected once. Germline values: CDR1 SGHTA, CDR2 FQGNSA. V lost 5 bases and J 13 bases, leaving 15 bases between the germline ends. This CDR3 is 13 amino acids long. Study-level points and caveats: Tr1 cells had a more restricted TCR repertoire than non-Tr1 cells.

This clonotype was counted ten times or more. The antigen remains unidentified. Input material: cultured non-Tr1 T cells, either the whole culture or a sorted T cell fraction (not recorded which). V gene TRBV7-2 combines with J gene TRBJ1-6; D ambiguous. The clonotype was recovered from a human donor in good health. In nucleotides, the CDR3 is TGTGCCAGCAGCCTGAACCCGGGCCTCCCCCTCCACTTT. Translation gives CASSLNPGLPLHF. The full variable domain, its missing parts supplied by reference TRBV7-2 and TRBJ1-6, is GAGVSQSPSNKVTEKGKDVELRCDPISGHTALYWYRQSLGQGLEFLIYFQGNSAPDKSGLPSDRFSAERTGGSVSTLTIQRTQQEDSAVYLCASSLNPGLPLHFGNGTRLTVT.